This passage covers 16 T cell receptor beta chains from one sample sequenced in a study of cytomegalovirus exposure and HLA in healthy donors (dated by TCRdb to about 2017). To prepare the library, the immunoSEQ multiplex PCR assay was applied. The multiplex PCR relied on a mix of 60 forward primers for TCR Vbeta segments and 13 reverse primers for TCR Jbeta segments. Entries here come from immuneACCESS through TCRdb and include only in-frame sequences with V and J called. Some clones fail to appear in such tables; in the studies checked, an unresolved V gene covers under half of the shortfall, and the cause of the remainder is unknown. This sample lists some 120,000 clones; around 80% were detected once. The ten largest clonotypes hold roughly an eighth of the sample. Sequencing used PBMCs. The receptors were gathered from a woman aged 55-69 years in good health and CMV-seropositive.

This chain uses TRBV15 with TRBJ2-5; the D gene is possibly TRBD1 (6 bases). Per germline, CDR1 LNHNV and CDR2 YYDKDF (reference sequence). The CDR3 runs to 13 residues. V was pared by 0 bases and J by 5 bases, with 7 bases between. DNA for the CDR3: TGTGCCACCAGCAGAGATAGGGGGGAGACCCAGTACTTC. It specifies CATSRDRGETQYF.

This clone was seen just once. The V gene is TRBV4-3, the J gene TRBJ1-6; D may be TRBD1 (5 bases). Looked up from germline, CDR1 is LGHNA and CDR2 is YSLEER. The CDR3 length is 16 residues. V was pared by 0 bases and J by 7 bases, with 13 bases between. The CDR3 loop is CASSQDVAGLNSPLHF. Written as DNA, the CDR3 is TGCGCCAGCAGCCAAGATGTCGCAGGGTTGAATTCACCCCTCCACTTT.

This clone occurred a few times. The CDR3: CASSPPGGAYEQYF. CDR3 DNA sequence: TGTGCCAGCAGCCCACCGGGGGGGGCCTACGAGCAGTACTTC. V and J are TRBV11-2 and TRBJ2-7; 8 nucleotides align to TRBD2. Germline CDR1 reads SGHAT; CDR2 reads FQNNGV. The CDR3 length is 14 residues. V lost 5 bases, J lost 2 bases, and 5 bases stayed unmatched.

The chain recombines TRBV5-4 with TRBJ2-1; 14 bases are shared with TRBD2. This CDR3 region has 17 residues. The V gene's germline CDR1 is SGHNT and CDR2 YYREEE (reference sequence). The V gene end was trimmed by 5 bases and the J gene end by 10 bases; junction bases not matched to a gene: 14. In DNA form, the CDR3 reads TGTGCCAGCAGGTCCGGGACTAGCGGGAGCCGGGCGCGGGAGCAGTTCTTC. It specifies CASRSGTSGSRAREQFF. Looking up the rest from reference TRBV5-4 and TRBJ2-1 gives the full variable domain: ETGVTQSPTHLIKTRGQQVTLRCSSQSGHNTVSWYQQALGQGPQFIFQYYREEENGRGNFPPRFSGLQFPNYSSELNVNALELDDSALYLCASRSGTSGSRAREQFFGPGTRLTVL.

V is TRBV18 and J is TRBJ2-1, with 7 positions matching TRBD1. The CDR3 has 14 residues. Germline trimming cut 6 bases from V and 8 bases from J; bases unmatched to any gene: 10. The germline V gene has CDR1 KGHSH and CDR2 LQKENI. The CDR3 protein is CASSPGQGVYEQFF. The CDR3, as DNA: TGTGCCAGCTCCCCGGGGCAGGGGGTCTATGAGCAGTTCTTC.

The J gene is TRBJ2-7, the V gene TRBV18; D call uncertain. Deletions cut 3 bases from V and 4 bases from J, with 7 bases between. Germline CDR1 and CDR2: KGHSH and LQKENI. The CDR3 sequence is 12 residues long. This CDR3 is CASSPILYEQYF. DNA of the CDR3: TGTGCCAGCTCACCGATCCTATACGAGCAGTACTTC. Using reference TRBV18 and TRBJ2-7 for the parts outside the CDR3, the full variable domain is NAGVMQNPRHLVRRRGQEARLRCSPMKGHSHVYWYRQLPEEGLKFMVYLQKENIIDESGMPKERFSAEFPKEGPSILRIQQVVRGDSAAYFCASSPILYEQYFGPGTRLTVT.

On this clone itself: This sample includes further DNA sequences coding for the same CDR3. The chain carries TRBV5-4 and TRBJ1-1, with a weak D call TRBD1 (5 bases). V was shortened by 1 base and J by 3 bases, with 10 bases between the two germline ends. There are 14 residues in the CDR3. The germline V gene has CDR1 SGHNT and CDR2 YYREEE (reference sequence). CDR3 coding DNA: TGTGCCAGCAGCTTGTGGGGCGCGGACACTGAAGCTTTCTTT. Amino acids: CASSLWGADTEAFF.

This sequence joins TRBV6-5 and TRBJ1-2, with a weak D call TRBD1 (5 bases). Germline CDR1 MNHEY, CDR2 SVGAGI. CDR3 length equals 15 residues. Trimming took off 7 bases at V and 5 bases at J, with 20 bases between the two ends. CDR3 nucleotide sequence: TGTGCCAGCACCCCCTGGGGCCATCGGGAGTATGGCTACACCTTC. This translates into CASTPWGHREYGYTF.

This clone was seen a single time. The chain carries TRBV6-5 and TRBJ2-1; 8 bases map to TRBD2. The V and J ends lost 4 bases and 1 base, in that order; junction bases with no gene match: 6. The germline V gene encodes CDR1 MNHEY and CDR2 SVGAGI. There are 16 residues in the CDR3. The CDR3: CASSSDSGASYNEQFF. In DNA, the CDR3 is TGTGCCAGCAGTTCGGATAGCGGGGCTTCCTACAATGAGCAGTTCTTC.

The CDR3, as DNA: TGTGCCAGCAGCCGCCTGCGCGGCCGGGGAGGCAATGAGCAGTTCTTC. It yields the protein CASSRLRGRGGNEQFF. This rearrangement joins TRBV5-6 to TRBJ2-1, with a possible D match to TRBD2 (6 bases). CDR1 and CDR2 from the germline V gene are SGHDT and YYEEEE. V lost 4 bases and J 6 bases, leaving 20 bases between the germline ends. The CDR3 spans 16 residues.

The CDR3, as DNA: TGCGCCAGCAGCCAAGATCGAACTCAAGCTTCGGACACTGAAGCTTTCTTT. It translates to CASSQDRTQASDTEAFF. The chain employs TRBV4-3 and TRBJ1-1; D is uncertain. The length of the CDR3 is 17 residues. V lost 0 bases and J lost 3, with 17 bases in between. CDR1 and CDR2 (germline): LGHNA, YSLEER.

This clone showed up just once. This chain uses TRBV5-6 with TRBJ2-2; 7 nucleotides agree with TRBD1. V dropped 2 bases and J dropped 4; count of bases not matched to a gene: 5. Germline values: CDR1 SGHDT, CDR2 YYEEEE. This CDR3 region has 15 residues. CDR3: CASSFRQGGTGELFF. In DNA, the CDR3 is TGTGCCAGCAGCTTCAGACAGGGCGGCACCGGGGAGCTGTTTTTT.

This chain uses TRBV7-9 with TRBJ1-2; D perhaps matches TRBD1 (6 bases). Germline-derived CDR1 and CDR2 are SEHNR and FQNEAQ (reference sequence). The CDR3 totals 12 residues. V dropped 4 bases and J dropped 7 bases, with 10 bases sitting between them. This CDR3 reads CASSSRTVGYTF. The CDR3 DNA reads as TGTGCCAGCAGCTCCCGGACAGTTGGCTACACCTTC.

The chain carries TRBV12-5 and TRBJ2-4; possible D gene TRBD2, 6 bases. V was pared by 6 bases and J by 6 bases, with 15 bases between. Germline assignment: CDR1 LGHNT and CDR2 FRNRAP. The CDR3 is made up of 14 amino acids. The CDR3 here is CASGSEPGLNIQYF. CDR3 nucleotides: TGTGCTAGTGGGTCAGAACCGGGACTAAACATTCAGTACTTC. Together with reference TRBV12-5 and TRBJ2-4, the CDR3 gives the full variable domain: DARVTQTPRHKVTEMGQEVTMRCQPILGHNTVFWYRQTMMQGLELLAYFRNRAPLDDSGMPKDRFSAEMPDATLATLKIQPSEPRDSAVYFCASGSEPGLNIQYFGAGTRLSVL.

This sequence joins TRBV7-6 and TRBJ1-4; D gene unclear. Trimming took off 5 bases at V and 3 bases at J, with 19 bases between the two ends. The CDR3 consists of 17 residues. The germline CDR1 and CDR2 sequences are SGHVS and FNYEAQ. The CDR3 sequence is CASSPPPRRSPNEKLFF. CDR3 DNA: TGTGCCAGCAGCCCCCCCCCTCGCCGGAGCCCTAATGAAAAACTGTTTTTT.

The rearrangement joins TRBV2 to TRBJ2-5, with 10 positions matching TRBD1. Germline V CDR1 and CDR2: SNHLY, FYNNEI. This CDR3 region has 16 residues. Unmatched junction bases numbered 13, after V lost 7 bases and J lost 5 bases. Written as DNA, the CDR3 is TGTGCCAGCATCCGAGGACAGGGGGTTCTCGGGGAGACCCAGTACTTC. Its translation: CASIRGQGVLGETQYF.